A single sample is the source of the 18 T cell receptor beta chains below, sequenced in a study of Ad26.COV2.S vaccination and SARS-CoV-2 variants. Profiling relied on immunoSEQ multiplex PCR, and the TCRdb table lists in-frame clones only, not all of them. The sample holds around 400,000 clones; about 80% are singletons and the top ten take 7% to 9.5%. Treatment defined: roughly 19 received Ad26.COV2.S at low or high dose, single or two shots; 5 received placebo; per-sample allocation not given. On day 63 after the first injection, vaccine and placebo recipients gave samples. Here the sequenced sample was peripheral blood, taken in a trial of Ad26.COV2.S vaccine versus placebo. These receptors were obtained from a person aged 18-65 years who received the Ad26.COV2.S COVID-19 vaccine or a placebo.

V gene TRBV3-1 (or the pseudogene TRBV3-2) combines with J gene TRBJ2-5; D gene unclear. Germline V gene sequence: CDR1 LGHDT, CDR2 YNNKEL (reference sequence). The CDR3 consists of 15 residues. Trimming pared 0 bases from V and 0 bases from J, leaving 8 bases between. The CDR3 DNA is TGTGCCAGCAGCCAAGAATTACGCAACCAAGAGACCCAGTACTTC. It encodes CASSQELRNQETQYF.

This clone was seen once. The chain uses TRBV11-2 and TRBJ2-7, with D tentatively TRBD1 (7 bases). The length of the CDR3 is 15 residues. CDR1 SGHAT and CDR2 FQNNGV come from the germline V gene. Trimming pared 3 bases from V and 0 bases from J, leaving 12 bases between. DNA of the CDR3: TGTGCCAGCAGCTTGGAGGGGGACAGCTCCTACGAGCAGTACTTC. It yields the protein CASSLEGDSSYEQYF.

This sequence joins TRBV27 and TRBJ1-5; D possibly corresponds to TRBD1 (5 bases). This CDR3 has 12 amino acids. The germline V and J ends were trimmed by 7 bases and 6 bases, with 10 bases remaining between them. In germline, CDR1 is MNHEY, CDR2 SMNVEV (reference sequence). CDR3 in DNA: TGTGCCAGCACTACAGGTGCTCAGCCCCAGCATTTT. Translation: CASTTGAQPQHF.

The genes are TRBV7-2 and TRBJ1-1; D not certain. The CDR3 length is 14 residues. Trimming removed 5 bases from V and 1 base from J, with 11 bases in between. Germline CDR1 reads SGHTA; CDR2 reads FQGNSA. CDR3: CASSRRQTNTEAFF. CDR3 DNA sequence: TGTGCCAGCAGCAGGCGGCAGACGAACACTGAAGCTTTCTTT.

This chain connects TRBV7-9 to TRBJ1-5; a weak D match, TRBD1 (6 bases). With 5 bases removed from V and 3 bases from J, the gap between germline ends came to 11 bases. The V gene's germline CDR1 is SEHNR and CDR2 FQNEAQ (reference sequence). The CDR3 sequence is 14 residues long. CDR3 loop: CASSLTGNNQPQHF. CDR3 DNA sequence: TGTGCCAGCAGCCTTACAGGGAACAATCAGCCCCAGCATTTT.

V gene TRBV28 combines with J gene TRBJ1-5; perhaps TRBD1 as D (6 bases). Germline CDR1 MDHEN, CDR2 SYDVKM. Trimming pared 2 bases from V and 4 bases from J, leaving 12 bases between. This CDR3 region has 15 residues. The CDR3 DNA is TGTGCCAGCAGTTTACAACTACAGGGAAATCAGCCCCAGCATTTT. It codes for CASSLQLQGNQPQHF.

This chain connects TRBV3-1 (or the pseudogene TRBV3-2) to TRBJ1-4; D uncertain. In germline, CDR1 is LGHDT, CDR2 YNNKEL (reference sequence). V lost 4 bases, J lost 7 bases, and 7 bases lay in between. The CDR3 sequence is 12 residues long. The DNA for the CDR3 is TGTGCCAGCAGCCGAGGCGGTGAAAAACTGTTTTTT. It encodes CASSRGGEKLFF.

V usage is TRBV11-2 and J usage is TRBJ2-2; TRBD2 agrees at 8 bases. The germline gives CDR1 SGHAT, CDR2 FQNNGV. Trimming at V came to 5 bases and at J to 4 bases, leaving 9 bases not matched to a gene. This CDR3 has 16 amino acids. CDR3 protein: CASSPPGGRFTGELFF. As DNA, the CDR3 is TGTGCCAGCAGCCCCCCCGGCGGGAGGTTCACCGGGGAGCTGTTTTTT. The complete variable domain, with remaining parts taken from reference TRBV11-2 and TRBJ2-2, reads EAGVAQSPRYKIIEKRQSVAFWCNPISGHATLYWYQQILGQGPKLLIQFQNNGVVDDSQLPKDRFSAERLKGVDSTLKIQPAKLEDSAVYLCASSPPGGRFTGELFFGEGSRLTVL.

The chain employs TRBV18 and TRBJ1-2; TRBD1 matches at 8 bases. The CDR3 is 15 residues long. Germline V gene sequence: CDR1 KGHSH, CDR2 LQKENI. V lost 3 bases, J lost 4 bases, and 7 bases stayed unmatched. The CDR3 loop reads CASSPADRVGYGYTF. The CDR3 DNA reads TGTGCCAGCTCACCCGCGGACAGGGTAGGCTATGGCTACACCTTC.

In this sample, this clone turned up a few times. The V call is TRBV29-1, the J call TRBJ2-2, with 15 positions matching TRBD2. This CDR3 has 15 amino acids. Germline trimming cut 7 bases from V and 6 bases from J; bases unmatched to any gene: 6. Germline values: CDR1 SQVTM, CDR2 ANQGSEA. The DNA of the CDR3 is TGCAGCGCAAGGACTAGCGGGGGGGCCGCCGGGGAGCTGTTTTTT. Protein sequence: CSARTSGGAAGELFF.

This clone was seen a handful of times. This rearrangement joins TRBV9 to TRBJ2-2; 9 positions match TRBD2. The V gene's germline CDR1 is SGDLS and CDR2 YYNGEE. The length of the CDR3 is 16 residues. J gave up 5 bases and V 2 bases, and 7 bases lay outside the gene matches. CDR3 amino acids: CASSVGLAGQTGELFF. The CDR3 DNA is TGTGCCAGCAGCGTTGGGCTAGCGGGGCAAACCGGGGAGCTGTTTTTT.

This clone has just a few counts. V is TRBV18 and J is TRBJ2-7; no clear D. The germline V gene encodes CDR1 KGHSH and CDR2 LQKENI. This CDR3 is 12 amino acids long. The V end lost 4 bases, the J end lost 6 bases, and 10 bases lay between the germline ends. For the CDR3, the DNA is TGTGCCAGCTCACTCCACTCGGTCGAGCAGTACTTC. Residues: CASSLHSVEQYF.

The CDR3: CASSLALAGGPGEQFF. As DNA, the CDR3 is TGTGCCAGCAGCCTCGCTCTAGCGGGGGGGCCGGGTGAGCAGTTCTTC. The chain joins TRBV4-2 to TRBJ2-1, with 12 positions matching TRBD2. The CDR3 is made up of 16 amino acids. From germline, CDR1 is LGHNA and CDR2 YNFKEQ. V lost 4 bases, J lost 9 bases, and 10 bases stayed unmatched.

This clone was found a few times. The chain employs TRBV5-4 and TRBJ2-7; TRBD2 matches at 11 bases. CDR1 and CDR2 from the germline V gene are SGHNT and YYREEE (reference sequence). V lost 3 bases and J lost 6; bases outside the gene matches: 11. The CDR3 extends over 16 amino acids. The CDR3 loop reads CASSSLAGGPAGEQYF. The CDR3, as DNA: TGTGCCAGCAGCTCGTTAGCGGGAGGGCCGGCCGGCGAGCAGTACTTC.

This clone was seen more than once but under ten times. This rearrangement joins TRBV5-1 to TRBJ2-7, with D perhaps TRBD2 (7 bases). The germline CDR1 and CDR2 sequences are SGHRS and YFSETQ. This CDR3 spans 15 amino acids. V lost 0 bases and J lost 0, with 10 bases in between. CDR3 DNA sequence: TGCGCCAGCAGCTTGGAGGGGGAGGGCTCCTACGAGCAGTACTTC. It codes for CASSLEGEGSYEQYF.

This chain links TRBV4-2 with TRBJ2-2, with 11 bases aligning to TRBD2. The germline V gene encodes CDR1 LGHNA and CDR2 YNFKEQ. After removal of 0 bases from V and 1 base from J, the junction contained 4 bases not matched to a gene. This CDR3 has 18 residues. The CDR3 sequence is CASSQDVLAGGNTGELFF. The CDR3 DNA follows: TGTGCCAGCAGCCAAGACGTTCTAGCGGGGGGGAACACCGGGGAGCTGTTTTTT.

The genes are TRBV7-9 and TRBJ1-2, with D uncertain. Germline CDR1 reads SEHNR; CDR2 reads FQNEAQ (reference sequence). This CDR3 has 14 amino acids. V shed 3 bases and J shed 3 bases, with 11 bases lying between them. CDR3 DNA sequence: TGTGCCAGCAGCTTCCCCAAGGGCGACTATGGCTACACCTTC. It yields the protein CASSFPKGDYGYTF.

This chain joins TRBV30 and TRBJ1-1, with D possibly being TRBD1 (6 bases). Trimming removed 3 bases at V and 5 bases at J, with 19 bases between. The germline CDR1 and CDR2 sequences are GTSNPN and SVGIG (reference sequence). This CDR3 has 15 amino acids. The CDR3 DNA reads as TGTGCCTGGAGCGACGAGCGGGGGGGGCGGACTGAAGCTTTCTTT. Protein product: CAWSDERGGRTEAFF.